A selection of T cell receptor beta chains follows, all from one sample in a study of regulatory T cells in long-lasting Graves disease. TCRdb used MiXCR to reprocess the multiplex PCR reads, holding one entry per CDR3 protein. The data hold roughly 520,000 distinct CDR3 sequences, with 12% observed a single time. The same data also contributed to another study, on T cells in Graves' hyperthyroidism and ophthalmopathy.

The sample consisted of peripheral blood mononuclear cells (PBMCs), taken at new diagnosis, from a patient treated with antithyroid drugs. These receptors all come from a woman aged 30 to 39 with Graves disease. Both conserved end residues are part of each CDR3. D genes are given only for firm matches. For some rows the clone size is stated as once, few or many, or as a class when expanded; others skip it.

>-|TRBJ2-5|few|TRBV5-1
TGCGCCAGCAGCCCCGCAGGGAAAGAGACCCAGTACTTC
CASSPAGKETQYF
>TRBD1|TRBJ2-7|-|TRBV12-3/TRBV12-4
TGTGCCAGCACCAGGGACAGTAACTACGAGCAGTACTTC
CASTRDSNYEQYF
>TRBD2|TRBJ2-1|-|TRBV11-3
TGTGCCAGCAGCTCCCTAGCGGGGCTAATGGAGGAGGAGTTCTTC
CASSSLAGLMEEEFF
>-|TRBJ1-2|many|TRBV27
TGTGCCAGCAGTTTAAATGAGAACTATGGCTACACCTTC
CASSLNENYGYTF
>-|TRBJ2-2|-|TRBV11-2
TGTGCCAGCAGCTTGAGGGGGGAGAGCACCGGGGAGCTGTTTTTT
CASSLRGESTGELFF
>-|TRBJ1-1|few|TRBV20-1
TGCAGTAAACAGAATTTGGGAACTAGCAACACTGAAGCTTTCTTT
CSKQNLGTSNTEAFF
>TRBD2|TRBJ2-2|-|TRBV18
TGTGCCAGCTCACCATCCCTAGCGGGGACCGGGGAGCTGTTTTTT
CASSPSLAGTGELFF
>TRBD2|TRBJ2-7|many|TRBV3-1
TGTGCCAGCAGCCCTGGTCTAGCGGGCTACTACGAGCAGTACTTC
CASSPGLAGYYEQYF
>TRBD1|TRBJ2-4|few|TRBV4-1
TGCGCCAGCAGCCAAGGGGGGGCCAGGGGGCCGGCCAAAAACATTCAGTACTTC
CASSQGGARGPAKNIQYF
>TRBD2|TRBJ2-1|many|TRBV12-3/TRBV12-4
TGTGCCAGCAGTGCGCGGGAGGGGGGGTCGGCGCAGTTCTTC
CASSAREGGSAQFF
>TRBD1|TRBJ1-6|many|TRBV7-2
TGTGCCAGCAGCTTAATAGGGGACAGCAGCTCCTATAATTCACCCCTCCACTTT
CASSLIGDSSSYNSPLHF
>-|TRBJ2-5|-|TRBV28
TGTGCCAGCAGGCGAGGGCCTTCAGGAAGAGAGACCCAGTACTTC
CASRRGPSGRETQYF
>-|TRBJ2-3|many|TRBV19
TGTGCCAGTAGTATTCTCCATAGCACAGATACGCAGTATTTT
CASSILHSTDTQYF
>-|TRBJ2-3|few|TRBV2
TGTGCCGGGTCAGGAGATGGGACAGATACGCAGTATTTT
CAGSGDGTDTQYF
>TRBD1|TRBJ2-2|many|TRBV7-9
TGTGCCAGCAGTTCCGGGACAGACACCGGGGAGCTGTTTTTT
CASSSGTDTGELFF
>-|TRBJ2-3|many|TRBV27
TGTGCCAGCAGTTTATATCTGGGCGGTAGCACAGATACGCAGTATTTT
CASSLYLGGSTDTQYF
>-|TRBJ1-1|few|TRBV6-1
TGTGCCACCACCTCAGGGATGGATAATCCTCGCGAGGACATGAACACTGAAGCTTTCTTT
CATTSGMDNPREDMNTEAFF